The 11 T cell receptor beta chains below come from one sample, sequenced in a study of cytomegalovirus exposure and HLA in healthy donors. Researchers ran the PCR with 60 Vbeta and 13 Jbeta primers. Here immunoSEQ multiplex PCR was the method, and the copy in TCRdb shows in-frame clones only, minus some. The sample lists about 150,000 clones, 75% to 85% seen once, with 5.6% in the top ten. The sequenced material came from PBMCs. Receptor source: a woman aged 40-49 years in good health and CMV-seropositive.

This clone came up a few times. The CDR3 spells CASSPSGRSYNEQFF. DNA of the CDR3: TGTGCCAGCTCACCTAGCGGGCGCTCCTACAATGAGCAGTTCTTC. The chain employs TRBV18 and TRBJ2-1; TRBD2 agrees at 7 bases. This CDR3 is 15 amino acids long. V lost 3 bases to trimming and J lost 0 bases; unmatched junction nucleotides: 2. The germline CDR1 and CDR2 sequences are KGHSH and LQKENI.

This clone has a handful of counts. This chain links TRBV29-1 with TRBJ1-2; 8 positions agree with TRBD1. This CDR3 has 13 amino acids. Germline CDR1 is SQVTM and CDR2 is ANQGSEA. Trimming at V came to 4 bases and at J to 4 bases, leaving 5 bases not matched to a gene. The CDR3 bases are TGCAGCGTTGTGGTGACAGGGGCCTATGGCTACACCTTC. As protein: CSVVVTGAYGYTF.

The chain combines TRBV14 with TRBJ2-2, with 8 positions matching TRBD2. This CDR3 spans 17 amino acids. Losses at the gene ends were 4 bases for V and 1 base for J; bases not matched to a gene: 8. In germline, CDR1 is SGHDN, CDR2 FVKESK. The CDR3 loop reads CASSPRRLAGNTGELFF. In nucleotides, the CDR3 is TGTGCCAGCAGCCCCCGCCGCCTAGCGGGGAACACCGGGGAGCTGTTTTTT.

The chain links TRBV30 to TRBJ2-3, with TRBD2 matching 8 bases. The CDR3 covers 17 residues. The germline V gene has CDR1 GTSNPN and CDR2 SVGIG (reference sequence). The V segment lost 2 bases and the J segment 5 bases; nucleotides outside the gene matches: 15. CDR3 in amino acids: CAWSLGRTSGALDTQYF. DNA for the CDR3: TGTGCCTGGAGTTTAGGAAGAACTAGCGGTGCATTAGATACGCAGTATTTT.

The chain employs TRBV30 and TRBJ2-3, with 9 bases matching TRBD2. The CDR3 is 16 amino acids. Germline values: CDR1 GTSNPN, CDR2 SVGIG (reference sequence). The V gene end was trimmed by 0 bases and the J gene end by 7 bases; junction bases not matched to a gene: 11. The CDR3 reads CAWSVQRAGGINTQYF. CDR3 bases: TGTGCCTGGAGTGTACAACGAGCGGGGGGTATAAATACGCAGTATTTT. The full variable domain, rest sourced from reference TRBV30 and TRBJ2-3, is SQTIHQWPATLVQPVGSPLSLECTVEGTSNPNLYWYRQAAGRGLQLLFYSVGIGQISSEVPQNLSASRPQDRQFILSSKKLLLSDSGFYLCAWSVQRAGGINTQYFGPGTRLTVL.

The J gene is TRBJ2-1, the V gene TRBV5-5; 14 positions agree with TRBD2. Germline V CDR1 and CDR2: SGHKS, YYEKEE (reference sequence). Trimming took 1 base from V and 7 from J; bases not matched to a gene: 10. The length of the CDR3 is 18 residues. The CDR3 DNA reads TGTGCCAGCAGCTTGCGGACACCGGGACTAGCGGGAGATAATGAGCAGTTCTTC. It codes for CASSLRTPGLAGDNEQFF.

The gene calls are TRBV30 and TRBJ2-1; 9 nucleotides align to TRBD1. The CDR3 runs to 15 residues. Unmatched junction bases numbered 5, after V lost 3 bases and J lost 2 bases. Germline V gives CDR1 GTSNPN, CDR2 SVGIG (reference sequence). The CDR3 region is CAWSSGQGAYNEQFF. CDR3 DNA sequence: TGTGCCTGGAGCTCGGGACAGGGTGCCTACAATGAGCAGTTCTTC. Filled out from reference TRBV30 and TRBJ2-1, the complete variable domain reads SQTIHQWPATLVQPVGSPLSLECTVEGTSNPNLYWYRQAAGRGLQLLFYSVGIGQISSEVPQNLSASRPQDRQFILSSKKLLLSDSGFYLCAWSSGQGAYNEQFFGPGTRLTVL.

In this sample, this clone turned up a few times. The chain employs TRBV5-6 and TRBJ1-3; D is uncertain. Germline loops: CDR1 SGHDT, CDR2 YYEEEE. The CDR3 runs to 16 residues. Trimming shortened V by 0 bases and J by 2 bases, and 12 bases separated the two germline ends. The CDR3, as DNA: TGTGCCAGCAGCTTGGGGGGAGGATCGGCTGGAAACACCATATATTTT. Translation: CASSLGGGSAGNTIYF.

The CDR3 coding sequence is TGTGCCAGCAGTCCCCCAGGGATTCGCAATCAGCCCCAGCATTTT. Translation gives CASSPPGIRNQPQHF. The V call is TRBV27, the J call TRBJ1-5; a possible D gene is TRBD1 (5 bases). CDR1 MNHEY and CDR2 SMNVEV come from the germline V gene (reference sequence). Trimming took 5 bases from V and 2 from J, leaving 13 bases between them. This CDR3 spans 15 amino acids.

This clone was counted between two and nine times. In nucleotides, the CDR3 is TGTGCCAGCAACCCTATAGGGGGGGCTAGCGGGAGGAGGGGCAATGAGCAGTTCTTC. Amino acids: CASNPIGGASGRRGNEQFF. This chain connects TRBV27 to TRBJ2-1; the match to TRBD2 covers 11 bases. CDR1 MNHEY and CDR2 SMNVEV come from the germline V gene (reference sequence). The CDR3 length is 19 residues. V shed 7 bases and J 6 bases; nucleotides not matched to a gene: 20.

This chain uses TRBV10-2 with TRBJ2-1; 8 bases agree with TRBD1. This CDR3 is built from 14 residues. The ends lost 6 bases at V and 6 bases at J; junction bases unmatched: 7. Germline-derived CDR1 and CDR2 are WSHSY and SAAADI. The DNA of the CDR3 is TGCGCCAGCAGCCCGGACAGGGCGGTCAATGAGCAGTTCTTC. This sequence encodes CASSPDRAVNEQFF.